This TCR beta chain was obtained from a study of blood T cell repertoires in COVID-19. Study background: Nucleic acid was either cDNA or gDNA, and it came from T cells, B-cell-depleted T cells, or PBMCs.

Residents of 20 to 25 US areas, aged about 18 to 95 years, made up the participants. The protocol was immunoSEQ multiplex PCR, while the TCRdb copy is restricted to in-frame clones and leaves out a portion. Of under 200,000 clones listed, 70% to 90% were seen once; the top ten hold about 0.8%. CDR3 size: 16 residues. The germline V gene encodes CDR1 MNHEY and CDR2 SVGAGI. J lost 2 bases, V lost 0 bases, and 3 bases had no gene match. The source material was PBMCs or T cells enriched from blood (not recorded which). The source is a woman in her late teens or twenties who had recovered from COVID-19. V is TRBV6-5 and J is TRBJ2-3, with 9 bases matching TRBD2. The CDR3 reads CASSYSAGGFTDTQYF. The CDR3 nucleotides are TGTGCCAGCAGTTACTCGGCGGGAGGGTTCACAGATACGCAGTATTTT.